The sequence of this T cell receptor (beta chain) was determined in a study of metastatic and nonmetastatic thyroid tumors. Study-wide context: A comparison of repertoires was made across blood and tumor or nodule tissue from malignant and benign thyroid patients.

V was trimmed by 1 base and J by 8 bases, leaving 15 bases between them. Germline values: CDR1 LGHDT, CDR2 YNNKEL (reference sequence). The CDR3 contains 15 residues. Nobody among the patients had been given any treatment before thyroid surgery. TCRdb called clones again from the PCR reads with MiXCR. The table lists approximately 15,000 clones, around 22% of them singletons. Sequencing was done on a sample of adjacent normal tissue. This sequence was found in a female donor with papillary thyroid cancer or a benign thyroid nodule (not recorded which). Some clones in this sample may be carry-over from other donors' samples. The gene calls are TRBV3-1 and TRBJ2-1; possibly TRBD2 for D (5 bases). The CDR3, as DNA: TGTGCCAGCAGCCAAGGGACTCGAGCGAAACATGAGCAGTTCTTC. It specifies CASSQGTRAKHEQFF.